This entry is about one TCR beta chain. This entry comes from a study of blood T cells in healthy people across ages. Study-level background: Template switching recovered approximately one barcoded beta molecule for every two T cells.

Using a J-beta primer mix together with a sample-barcoded 5' primer, a second PCR was run for roughly 7 to 11 cycles. TCRdb reprocessed the 5' RACE reads with MiXCR, giving one entry per CDR3 protein. The repertoire holds about 730,000 distinct CDR3 sequences, around 40% seen once, with around a fifth in the top ten. Germline V gives CDR1 KGHDR, CDR2 SFDVKD. The CDR3 has 15 residues. V dropped 1 base and J dropped 5 bases, with 11 bases sitting between them. This sequence was found in an older woman in good health. The chain links TRBV24-1 to TRBJ2-1, with D possibly called TRBD1 or TRBD2 (6 bases each). The source material was blood. The CDR3 reads CATSDLGGSHNEQFF. The CDR3 coding sequence is TGTGCCACCAGTGATTTAGGGGGGAGCCACAATGAGCAGTTCTTC.